This T cell receptor (beta chain) emerged from a study of blood T cell repertoires in COVID-19. Background on the study: Sites across the United States, Italy and Spain contributed samples from acute and convalescent COVID-19. From T cells, B-cell-depleted T cells, or PBMCs came the material, which was cDNA or gDNA.

Recruits, aged 18 to 89 years, lived in around 24 US areas. Cohort 3 donors were reported recovered after two negative PCRs, clearance, or symptom resolution. This table comes from immunoSEQ multiplex PCR, and its TCRdb copy is limited to in-frame clones, with some not included. The data contain about 150,000 clones, around 86% of them singletons. The sequenced sample was PBMCs or T cells enriched from blood (not recorded which). This TCR was sampled from a man in his fifties who had recovered from COVID-19.

The CDR3 DNA reads as TGTGCCAGCAGCTTAGAGCAGAGAGGGCTCTATGGCTACACCTTC. It is translated as CASSLEQRGLYGYTF. V gene TRBV13 combines with J gene TRBJ1-2; D ambiguous. V was trimmed by 1 base and J by 4 bases, leaving 13 bases between them. The CDR3 runs 15 residues. CDR1 and CDR2 from the germline V gene are PRHDT and FYEKMQ (reference sequence).